Listed below are T cell receptor beta chains from one sample, sequenced in a study of cytomegalovirus exposure and HLA in healthy donors. Using immunoSEQ multiplex PCR, the repertoire was profiled, and TCRdb retains in-frame clones only, with some absent. The sample carries 160,000 or so clones, roughly 85% recorded once. Sequencing was performed on PBMCs. Every receptor here comes from a woman in her late teens or twenties in good health and CMV-seronegative. Each CDR3 is given with its conserved first and last residue. A D gene is named only where the DNA matches it firmly. The size field is filled for only some rows; it gives once, few, many or a size class.

TRBJ2-7 | - | - | TRBV7-3 | TGTGCCAGCAGCCGCCCAGGGGAAAGGGGGAACGAGCAGTACTTC | CASSRPGERGNEQYF
TRBJ2-2 | - | TRBD2 | TRBV9 | TGTGCCAGCAGCGTTGCGGGGGGGACCACCGGGGAGCTGTTTTTT | CASSVAGGTTGELFF
TRBJ2-7 | - | - | TRBV7-8 | TGTGCCAGCAGCAAACGACAGGGGACTACCGGGGCGGAAGCTGTCGAGCAGTACTTC | CASSKRQGTTGAEAVEQYF
TRBJ2-2 | - | - | TRBV9 | TGTGCCAGCAGCGTTCAATTGTCCACCGGGGAGCTGTTTTTT | CASSVQLSTGELFF
TRBJ1-2 | - | TRBD1 | TRBV4-1 | TGCGCCAGCAGCCAAATACCGGGACAGGGGTATGGCTACACCTTC | CASSQIPGQGYGYTF
TRBJ2-1 | - | TRBD2 | TRBV11-2 | TGTGCCAGCAGCTTAGGGACTAGCGGGGGCAATGAGCAGTTCTTC | CASSLGTSGGNEQFF
TRBJ1-3 | - | - | TRBV6-1 | TGTGCCAGCAGTGAACAGGGGAGCTCTGGAAACACCATATATTTT | CASSEQGSSGNTIYF
TRBJ2-1 | - | - | TRBV6-5 | TGTGCCAGCAGTTACGAGACTCCGAGCCCCTACAATGAGCAGTTCTTC | CASSYETPSPYNEQFF
TRBJ1-2 | - | - | TRBV29-1 | TGCAGCGTCCGGGTAGGGGCAGGCGGCTACACCTTC | CSVRVGAGGYTF
TRBJ1-1 | - | - | TRBV16 | TGTGCCAGCAGCCAATTTAGTGATGAGTTGAACACTGAAGCTTTCTTT | CASSQFSDELNTEAFF
TRBJ1-5 | once | - | TRBV28 | TGTGCCAGCACCGCGGGCCTCAGGCACAATCAGCCCCAGCATTTT | CASTAGLRHNQPQHF
TRBJ2-7 | - | TRBD2 | TRBV18 | TGTGCCAGCTCACCGATCTCCGGGGGGGACGGCGAGCAGTACTTC | CASSPISGGDGEQYF
TRBJ2-7 | - | TRBD2 | TRBV11-3 | TGTGCCAGCAGCGGGCGGGGGGAGTTACACGAGCAGTACTTC | CASSGRGELHEQYF
TRBJ2-2 | - | TRBD2 | TRBV6-1 | TGTGCCAGCAGTACCCTGGGGGGGACCGGGGAGCTGTTTTTT | CASSTLGGTGELFF
TRBJ2-1 | - | - | TRBV9 | TGTGCCAGCAGCCCCCGGGGATGGGGGCCCATTAACAATGAGCAGTTCTTC | CASSPRGWGPINNEQFF
TRBJ2-5 | - | - | TRBV5-1 | TGCGCCAGCAGCTTAGGGCCAGGGCAGGCAGAGACCCAGTACTTC | CASSLGPGQAETQYF
TRBJ1-3 | - | - | TRBV19 | TGTGCCAGCTTTACTGGAAACACCATATATTTT | CASFTGNTIYF
TRBJ2-7 | - | TRBD2 | TRBV4-3 | TGCGCCAGCAGCCAAAAAAATCGGGGGGATCACGAGCAGTACTTC | CASSQKNRGDHEQYF
TRBJ1-5 | - | - | TRBV29-1 | TGCAGCGTTCGAGAACAGGGAGGGGGTCAGCCCCAGCATTTT | CSVREQGGGQPQHF
TRBJ2-1 | - | - | TRBV5-1 | TGCGCCAGCAGCTTGGAAGGCCACGGGGTCGTAAATGAGCAGTTCTTC | CASSLEGHGVVNEQFF
TRBJ2-3 | - | TRBD2 | TRBV25-1 | TGTGCCAGCAGTGAATGGGGACTAGCAGCAGATACGCAGTATTTT | CASSEWGLAADTQYF
TRBJ2-7 | - | - | TRBV27 | TGTGCCAGCAGTTTCTCCTACGAGCAGTACTTC | CASSFSYEQYF
TRBJ1-4 | - | - | TRBV6-5 | TGTGCCAGCAGTTACGCGGGAGCAACTAATGAAAAACTGTTTTTT | CASSYAGATNEKLFF
TRBJ2-7 | few | TRBD1 | TRBV7-9 | TGTGCCAGCAGCCGGGACAGGCGTTACGAGCAGTACTTC | CASSRDRRYEQYF
TRBJ1-6 | - | TRBD1 | TRBV6-5 | TGTGCCAGCAGCTACAGGGGCCCTAATTCACCCCTCCACTTT | CASSYRGPNSPLHF
TRBJ1-5 | - | - | TRBV19 | TGTGCCAGTAGTATCGAGGGGGAGAGCAATCAGCCCCAGCATTTT | CASSIEGESNQPQHF
TRBJ2-7 | - | TRBD1 | TRBV19 | TGTGCCAGAGACAGGGGGTTCTCCTACGAGCAGTACTTC | CARDRGFSYEQYF
TRBJ2-7 | few | - | TRBV11-2 | TGTGCCAGCAGCTTAGGACAGCCCTACGAGCAGTACTTC | CASSLGQPYEQYF
TRBJ2-3 | once | - | TRBV7-9 | TGTGCCAGCAGCCCCCAGGTCCAGGGCCCTCCAGATACGCAGTATTTT | CASSPQVQGPPDTQYF
TRBJ2-7 | - | - | TRBV5-1 | TGCGCCAGCAGCCCGGACAACTCCTACGAGCAGTACTTC | CASSPDNSYEQYF
TRBJ2-7 | - | - | TRBV5-1 | TGCGCCAGCAGCTTGGAGCCAGGGGAAAACGAGCAGTACTTC | CASSLEPGENEQYF
TRBJ1-1 | - | - | TRBV7-2 | TGTGCCAGCAGCCCTATGCGGGGGGGCACTGAAGCTTTCTTT | CASSPMRGGTEAFF
TRBJ2-7 | - | TRBD1 | TRBV5-8 | TGTGCCAGCAGCACGGGACAGGTCCTCTCCTACGAGCAGTACTTC | CASSTGQVLSYEQYF
TRBJ2-3 | few | - | TRBV5-1 | TGCGCCAGCAGCGACCCGAGGAGGGTATTGTCGGCGCAGTATTTT | CASSDPRRVLSAQYF
TRBJ1-2 | - | - | TRBV5-1 | TGCGCCAGCAGCTTGGGGGCTCCCGGGAGGGACTATGGCTACACCTTC | CASSLGAPGRDYGYTF
TRBJ2-2 | - | TRBD2 | TRBV9 | TGTGCCAGCGGGGAGGGAACCGGGGAGCTGTTTTTT | CASGEGTGELFF
TRBJ2-5 | - | TRBD1 | TRBV28 | TGTGCCAGCAGTTTTCCCGGGACAGTGGAGACCCAGTACTTC | CASSFPGTVETQYF
TRBJ2-7 | - | - | TRBV30 | TGTGCCTGGAGTACCCCTACCCGGTCGTACTTC | CAWSTPTRSYF
TRBJ1-5 | - | - | TRBV7-2 | TGTGCCAGCAGCTTAAGGGCAGGGGATCAGCCCCAGCATTTT | CASSLRAGDQPQHF
TRBJ2-3 | few | - | TRBV27 | TGTGCCAGCAGTGAGGGACATCTCACAGATACGCAGTATTTT | CASSEGHLTDTQYF
TRBJ2-3 | - | TRBD2 | TRBV9 | TGTGCCAGCAGCCCAGGGACTAGCGGGGGGTTGTCAGATACGCAGTATTTT | CASSPGTSGGLSDTQYF
TRBJ2-1 | - | TRBD2 | TRBV4-1 | TGCGCCAGCAGCAGAAGCGGGGGGACCTACAATGAGCAGTTCTTC | CASSRSGGTYNEQFF
TRBJ1-2 | - | - | TRBV18 | TGTGCCAGCTCACCTACGCAGGGGATTAACTATGGCTACACCTTC | CASSPTQGINYGYTF
TRBJ2-7 | - | - | TRBV15 | TGTGCCACCAGCAGAGCGACAGGCTACGAGCAGTACTTC | CATSRATGYEQYF
TRBJ2-3 | - | TRBD2 | TRBV11-2 | TGTGCCAGCAGCCCACTAGCGGGGGGCCGAGATACGCAGTATTTT | CASSPLAGGRDTQYF
TRBJ2-3 | - | - | TRBV18 | TGTGCCAGCTCCCGATCACTGGATACGCAGTATTTT | CASSRSLDTQYF
TRBJ2-6 | once | - | TRBV2 | TGTGCCAGCGGGGGGATCTACTCTGGGGCCAACGTCCTGACTTTC | CASGGIYSGANVLTF
TRBJ2-5 | - | TRBD1 | TRBV5-4 | TGTGCCAGTGGGACAGCACAAGAGACCCAGTACTTC | CASGTAQETQYF
TRBJ2-7 | - | - | TRBV4-1 | TGCGCCAGCAGCCAAGCGTACTCCGGGACAATGAGCCACGAGCAGTACTTC | CASSQAYSGTMSHEQYF